The 10 T cell receptor beta chains below all came from one sample that was sequenced in a study of blood T cells in healthy people across ages. Primed by a sample-barcoded 5' primer and a J-beta primer mix, a second PCR proceeded for about 7 to 11 cycles. TCRdb called the 5' RACE reads again in MiXCR, with one record for every CDR3 protein. The table includes about 2 million distinct CDR3 sequences, around half detected once. Sequences were obtained from blood. The receptor set was obtained from a woman aged 40 to 49 in good health.

This clonotype occurred a few times. This chain joins TRBV7-2 and TRBJ2-7; maybe TRBD1 (6 bases). The V and J ends lost 5 bases and 1 base respectively, with 18 bases between them. The germline gives CDR1 SGHTA, CDR2 FQGNSA. The CDR3 has 16 amino acids. This CDR3 reads CASSPSGTLASYEQYF. The CDR3 DNA reads as TGTGCCAGCAGCCCCTCCGGGACACTCGCATCCTACGAGCAGTACTTC.

The chain uses TRBV12-3 or TRBV12-4 and TRBJ1-6; 7 bases are shared with TRBD1. The J segment lost 9 bases and the V segment lost 6 bases, leaving 8 bases of the junction unmatched. This CDR3 contains 14 residues. The CDR3 bases are TGTGCCAGCAGCGACAGGGTAATGGGTTCACCCCTCCACTTT. As protein: CASSDRVMGSPLHF.

The sample holds one count of this clonotype. V is TRBV20-1 and J is TRBJ2-3; 9 nucleotides match TRBD2. Germline V gives CDR1 DFQATT, CDR2 SNEGSKA (reference sequence). CDR3 length: 16 amino acids. Trimming cost V 0 bases and J 6 bases; bases outside gene matches: 10. The CDR3 is CSARDLAGTRRDTQYF. The CDR3, as DNA: TGCAGTGCTAGAGACCTAGCGGGGACCCGGCGGGATACGCAGTATTTT.

The chain is built from TRBV27 and TRBJ2-1, with D perhaps assigned TRBD1 or TRBD2 (5 bases each). CDR3 size: 13 residues. CDR1 and CDR2 (germline): MNHEY, SMNVEV (reference sequence). V was trimmed by 5 bases and J by 6 bases, leaving 11 bases between them. As DNA, the CDR3 is TGTGCCAGCAGTGTACGGGACGGCAATGAGCAGTTCTTC. It yields the protein CASSVRDGNEQFF.

The chain uses TRBV7-2 and TRBJ2-1; no firm D call. Per the germline V gene, CDR1 is SGHTA and CDR2 is FQGNSA. V lost 3 bases and J lost 13, with 13 bases in between. The CDR3 spans 12 residues. The CDR3 region has the DNA TGTGCCAGCAGCTTGTGGTTGGAGACCCAGTTCTTC. Translating it yields CASSLWLETQFF.

The J gene is TRBJ2-7, the V gene TRBV10-1; D perhaps matches TRBD2 (5 bases). The CDR3 consists of 16 residues. V lost 0 bases and J 0 bases, leaving 12 bases between the germline ends. The germline V gene encodes CDR1 WNHNN and CDR2 SYGVQD (reference sequence). The CDR3, as DNA: TGCGCCAGCAGTGAGTCTCCGGGGAAGAGCTCCTACGAGCAGTACTTC. This encodes CASSESPGKSSYEQYF.

This clonotype was observed a few times. The chain is built from TRBV2 and TRBJ2-3, with D hard to call. The germline V gene has CDR1 SNHLY and CDR2 FYNNEI. The ends were cut back, 6 bases at V and 2 bases at J, with 15 bases in the middle. This CDR3 comprises 15 residues. CDR3 loop: CASRFRQLSTDTQYF. The DNA of the CDR3 is TGTGCCAGCAGATTCCGGCAGCTATCCACAGATACGCAGTATTTT.

The DNA of the CDR3 is TGTGCCAGCCCAGGGGGTGCTCCCTACAATGAGCAGTTCTTC. Amino acid sequence: CASPGGAPYNEQFF. This chain connects TRBV7-2 to TRBJ2-1, with 7 bases fitting TRBD1. The CDR3 contains 14 residues. Germline CDR1 SGHTA, CDR2 FQGNSA. The V and J ends lost 8 bases and 2 bases, in that order; junction bases with no gene match: 6.

This clonotype has only a few counts. J is TRBJ2-1 and V is TRBV24-1; D may be TRBD1 or TRBD2 (5 bases each). Germline V gene data show CDR1 as KGHDR and CDR2 as SFDVKD. The CDR3 totals 15 residues. Trimming took off 3 bases at V and 6 bases at J, with 14 bases between the two ends. CDR3 bases: TGTGCCACCAGTGATCCGGGACCGGCGGGCAATGAGCAGTTCTTC. It yields the protein CATSDPGPAGNEQFF.

This chain connects TRBV7-2 to TRBJ2-5; possibly TRBD1 or TRBD2 for D (5 bases each). Trimming removed 5 bases at V and 0 bases at J, with 16 bases between. CDR3 length equals 16 residues. From germline, CDR1 is SGHTA and CDR2 FQGNSA. The CDR3 spells CASSPWDPLYQETQYF. CDR3 in DNA: TGTGCCAGCAGCCCCTGGGACCCGTTGTACCAAGAGACCCAGTACTTC.